Following are 16 T cell receptor beta chains from one sample sequenced in a study of shared clonotypes between healthy human individuals (dated by TCRdb to about 2020). The method was the immunoSEQ multiplex PCR assay. Imported from immuneACCESS, the table was reduced by TCRdb to in-frame sequences with V and J called. These copies leave out some clones; in studies compared against another copy, an unresolved V gene accounts for under half, and the cause of the remainder is not known. Counted in this sample were approximately 2.4 million clones; approximately 96% of them appeared once. The ten largest clones represent over 0.1% of the sample. The sequencing sample was made of naive CD4+ T cells sorted from blood. The meaning of the sample's cell subset or site label: CD45RA+ positively selected. These TCRs come from a man aged 18-30 years in good health.

The chain employs TRBV10-3 and TRBJ2-7; tentatively, D is TRBD1 or TRBD2 (5 bases each). CDR1 and CDR2 from the germline V gene are ENHRY and SYGVKD. The CDR3 consists of 12 residues. V lost 8 bases and J lost 5, with 13 bases in between. The CDR3 DNA reads TGTGCCATCCGGGGTGGGGGAGACGAGCAGTACTTC. Its protein is CAIRGGGDEQYF.

The J gene is TRBJ1-6, the V gene TRBV6-6, with 8 bases matching TRBD1. V shed 7 bases, J shed 6 bases, and the junction held 8 bases outside the gene matches. The germline CDR1 and CDR2 sequences are MNHNY and SVGAGI (reference sequence). The CDR3 covers 15 residues. In nucleotides, the CDR3 is TGTGCCAGCAACACAGGGGGTCTCTTTAATTCACCCCTCCACTTT. Translated: CASNTGGLFNSPLHF.

The V and J genes are TRBV6-5 and TRBJ1-2; D uncertain. The CDR3 covers 15 residues. Trimming removed 6 bases at V and 3 bases at J, with 17 bases between. Per the germline V gene, CDR1 is MNHEY and CDR2 is SVGAGI. The CDR3 DNA is TGTGCCAGCAGCCCTGGCACGCCCAGGCACTATGGCTACACCTTC. Protein: CASSPGTPRHYGYTF.

The chain is built from TRBV11-3 and TRBJ2-5, with 8 bases lining up with TRBD1. The CDR3 length is 15 residues. Germline V gene data show CDR1 as SGHNT and CDR2 as YENEEA. Losses at the gene ends were 2 bases for V and 4 bases for J; bases not matched to a gene: 6. The CDR3 nucleotides read TGTGCCAGCAGCTTACGGGCAGGGGGCATAGAGACCCAGTACTTC. Its translation: CASSLRAGGIETQYF.

In the case of this clone: The same CDR3 can be traced to other DNA sequences in this sample. The chain joins TRBV30 to TRBJ2-5; D not resolved. This CDR3 is built from 10 residues. Germline CDR1 is GTSNPN and CDR2 is SVGIG (reference sequence). V was cut by 0 bases and J by 4 bases, with 0 bases left in between. CDR3 sequence reads: CAWSVETQYF. CDR3 coding DNA: TGTGCCTGGAGTGTAGAGACCCAGTACTTC.

The gene calls are TRBV6-1 and TRBJ1-2; tentative D call: TRBD1 (6 bases). Trimming shortened V by 6 bases and J by 5 bases, and 13 bases separated the two germline ends. Germline V gene sequence: CDR1 MNHNS, CDR2 SASEGT. The CDR3 spans 13 residues. The CDR3 protein is CASRYTGSYGYTF. The CDR3 DNA reads TGTGCCAGCAGATACACAGGGTCTTATGGCTACACCTTC.

V usage is TRBV15 and J usage is TRBJ2-3; D is undetermined. V was cut by 2 bases and J by 6 bases, with 9 bases left in between. This CDR3 has 13 amino acids. Germline V gene data show CDR1 as LNHNV and CDR2 as YYDKDF (reference sequence). The CDR3 DNA follows: TGTGCCACCAGCAGAACAGCTGCGGATACGCAGTATTTT. Amino acid sequence: CATSRTAADTQYF.

The chain has TRBV2 and TRBJ2-5; TRBD2 agrees at 11 bases. Germline V gene data show CDR1 as SNHLY and CDR2 as FYNNEI. This CDR3 comprises 15 residues. After removal of 4 bases from V and 4 bases from J, the junction contained 5 bases not matched to a gene. The CDR3 protein is CASSGGSGRVETQYF. For the CDR3, the DNA is TGTGCCAGCAGTGGGGGTAGCGGGAGGGTAGAGACCCAGTACTTC.

The chain has TRBV5-1 and TRBJ2-6, with 9 bases fitting TRBD1. The CDR3 has 17 amino acids. The germline gives CDR1 SGHRS, CDR2 YFSETQ. The trim removed 7 bases at V and 1 base at J, leaving 9 bases unmatched. DNA for the CDR3: TGCGCCAGCGGGACAGGGCAAGAGGTTTCTGGGGCCAACGTCCTGACTTTC. Encoded protein: CASGTGQEVSGANVLTF.

V and J are TRBV30 and TRBJ1-6; 8 bases line up with TRBD1. The CDR3 is 15 residues long. V lost 2 bases and J lost 0; bases outside the gene matches: 0. Germline V CDR1 and CDR2: GTSNPN, SVGIG (reference sequence). The CDR3 is CAWSQGASYNSPLHF. CDR3 sequence (DNA): TGTGCCTGGAGTCAGGGGGCCTCCTATAATTCACCCCTCCACTTT.

V gene TRBV5-1 combines with J gene TRBJ1-6; D remains ambiguous. The V gene lost 4 bases and the J gene lost 9 bases, with 14 bases spanning the gap. There are 14 residues in the CDR3. Germline CDR1 SGHRS, CDR2 YFSETQ. CDR3 region: CASSIPSKGSPLHF. DNA for the CDR3: TGCGCCAGCAGCATACCGTCTAAAGGTTCACCCCTCCACTTT.

The CDR3 sequence is CASSQTGFLATDTQYF. CDR3 DNA sequence: TGTGCCAGCAGCCAGACGGGTTTTTTGGCCACAGATACGCAGTATTTT. The chain links TRBV5-4 to TRBJ2-3; D is undetermined. The V and J ends lost 4 bases and 2 bases respectively, with 17 bases between them. This CDR3 contains 16 residues. Germline V gene data show CDR1 as SGHNT and CDR2 as YYREEE (reference sequence).

The gene calls are TRBV11-2 and TRBJ2-1; perhaps TRBD1 as D (5 bases). Germline V lookup: CDR1 SGHAT, CDR2 FQNNGV. With 3 bases removed from V and 0 bases from J, the gap between germline ends came to 18 bases. The CDR3 spans 18 residues. CDR3 residues: CASSLRAVDRYSYNEQFF. The DNA for the CDR3 is TGTGCCAGCAGCTTGCGCGCCGTTGACAGATACTCCTACAATGAGCAGTTCTTC.

This clone came up once. V gene TRBV10-3 combines with J gene TRBJ2-3; perhaps TRBD2 as D (6 bases). The CDR3 spans 15 residues. Germline V gene sequence: CDR1 ENHRY, CDR2 SYGVKD. V shed 11 bases and J shed 6 bases, with 24 bases lying between them. CDR3 nucleotides: TGTGCCTCCAAAAGGGACTCCCGGGGCTCCGATACGCAGTATTTT. Translation: CASKRDSRGSDTQYF.

The chain combines TRBV5-1 with TRBJ1-2; weak D call: TRBD1 (5 bases). Per the germline V gene, CDR1 is SGHRS and CDR2 is YFSETQ. V dropped 4 bases and J dropped 14 bases, with 15 bases sitting between them. The CDR3 length is 11 residues. CDR3 nucleotides: TGCGCCAGCAGCGACACAGGAATAATGACCTTC. Protein product: CASSDTGIMTF.

The V gene is TRBV19, the J gene TRBJ1-5; 8 bases are a match to TRBD1. There are 16 residues in the CDR3. Germline loops: CDR1 LNHDA, CDR2 SQIVND (reference sequence). V was clipped by 6 bases and J by 9 bases; unmatched bases: 16. The CDR3 DNA sequence: TGTGCCAGTAGCAAAATGGGACAGGTCGGAGGATTGCCCCAGCATTTT. This translates into CASSKMGQVGGLPQHF.